Below, 20 T cell receptor beta chains from the same sample are listed, as sequenced in a study of blood T cell repertoires in COVID-19 (dated by TCRdb to between 2020 and 2021). Library construction relied on the immunoSEQ multiplex PCR assay. TCRdb stores this immuneACCESS table with in-frame sequences only. Part of the clones is absent; in the studies checked, under half of the shortfall reflects unresolved V genes, and no reason is known for the rest. Recorded for this sample are fewer than 200,000 clones; around 86% of them occurred a single time. The ten largest clonotypes hold approximately 8% of the sample. Source material: peripheral blood. Receptor source: a woman in her sixties or seventies with COVID-19, enrolled during active disease.

This clone appeared a single time. The chain links TRBV11-3 to TRBJ2-5; D is unresolved. The CDR3 is made up of 13 amino acids. Deletions cut 1 base from V and 4 bases from J, with 7 bases between. Germline values: CDR1 SGHNT, CDR2 YENEEA. The CDR3 sequence is CASSLVFRETQYF. CDR3 nucleotide sequence: TGTGCCAGCAGCTTAGTTTTCCGAGAGACCCAGTACTTC. The full variable domain, completed using reference TRBV11-3 and TRBJ2-5, is EAGVVQSPRYKIIEKKQPVAFWCNPISGHNTLYWYLQNLGQGPELLIRYENEEAVDDSQLPKDRFSAERLKGVDSTLKIQPAELGDSAVYLCASSLVFRETQYFGPGTRLLVL.

The V and J genes are TRBV12-3 or TRBV12-4 and TRBJ2-4; D is ambiguous. V lost 4 bases and J 4 bases, leaving 2 bases between the germline ends. CDR3 size: 11 residues. As DNA, the CDR3 is TGTGCCAGCAGTTCTAAAAACATTCAGTACTTC. Its translation is CASSSKNIQYF.

The V gene is TRBV2, the J gene TRBJ2-2, with 8 bases lining up with TRBD1. V shed 3 bases, J shed 7 bases, and the junction held 7 bases outside the gene matches. CDR1 and CDR2 (germline): SNHLY, FYNNEI. CDR3 size: 15 residues. CDR3 sequence reads: CASSDSITGGGELFF. The CDR3 DNA is TGTGCCAGCAGTGACAGTATCACAGGGGGCGGGGAGCTGTTTTTT.

This clone counts as medium-sized. The CDR3 DNA follows: TGTGCCAGTAGTATTTCAGGGGGAACTTACAATGAGCAGTTCTTC. Translated: CASSISGGTYNEQFF. The chain links TRBV19 to TRBJ2-1, with 7 nucleotides matching TRBD1. This CDR3 has 15 residues. Germline V gives CDR1 LNHDA, CDR2 SQIVND (reference sequence). The J segment lost 4 bases and the V segment lost 3 bases, leaving 6 bases of the junction unmatched.

This chain uses TRBV27 with TRBJ2-1; D gene unclear. Germline CDR1 and CDR2: MNHEY and SMNVEV (reference sequence). CDR3 length: 15 residues. The V gene lost 5 bases and the J gene lost 5 bases, with 16 bases spanning the gap. The DNA for the CDR3 is TGTGCCAGCAGTCTTTTTATGGGCGTTAACAATGAGCAGTTCTTC. Its protein product is CASSLFMGVNNEQFF.

The rearrangement joins TRBV6-4 to TRBJ1-2; 8 bases match TRBD1. CDR3 length equals 16 residues. The germline gives CDR1 MRHNA, CDR2 SNTAGT. The trim removed 4 bases at V and 9 bases at J, leaving 16 bases unmatched. The CDR3 here is CASSAQGGRGRWSYTF. The DNA of the CDR3 is TGTGCCAGCAGTGCACAGGGGGGCCGTGGTCGTTGGAGCTACACCTTC.

The rearrangement links TRBV30 to TRBJ2-7; D unresolved. The CDR3 covers 11 residues. The V end lost 1 base, the J end lost 4 bases, and 5 bases lay between the germline ends. Germline V gene sequence: CDR1 GTSNPN, CDR2 SVGIG (reference sequence). CDR3 region: CAWSEEYEQYF. CDR3 bases: TGTGCCTGGAGTGAGGAGTACGAGCAGTACTTC.

This clone has just one count. The V call is TRBV19, the J call TRBJ1-1, with D tentatively TRBD1 (5 bases). Germline assignment: CDR1 LNHDA and CDR2 SQIVND (reference sequence). V was pared by 8 bases and J by 0 bases, with 25 bases between. The CDR3 has 18 amino acids. The CDR3 loop is CASGPASWGRVLNTEAFF. In nucleotides, the CDR3 is TGTGCCAGTGGACCTGCCTCCTGGGGCAGGGTGCTGAACACTGAAGCTTTCTTT.

This chain uses TRBV5-4 with TRBJ1-1, with a tentative D call TRBD1 (5 bases). Germline V lookup: CDR1 SGHNT, CDR2 YYREEE (reference sequence). The CDR3 consists of 15 residues. V lost 2 bases and J lost 0, with 11 bases in between. For the CDR3, the DNA is TGTGCCAGCAGCTTTGGACAAGCACTGAACACTGAAGCTTTCTTT. This sequence encodes CASSFGQALNTEAFF.

A single count supports this clone. The chain has TRBV30 and TRBJ1-3; no clear D gene. The germline CDR1 and CDR2 sequences are GTSNPN and SVGIG (reference sequence). The CDR3 is 15 amino acids. The V end was cut by 0 bases, the J end by 0 bases, with 9 bases between. DNA of the CDR3: TGTGCCTGGAGTGTAAGATCTAACTCTGGAAACACCATATATTTT. Amino acid sequence: CAWSVRSNSGNTIYF.

The chain recombines TRBV29-1 with TRBJ2-5, with 7 bases matching TRBD2. V trimming: 7 bases; J trimming: 5 bases; junction bases outside the gene matches: 7. The V gene's germline CDR1 is SQVTM and CDR2 ANQGSEA. There are 12 residues in the CDR3. In DNA, the CDR3 is TGCAGCGCCGAAAGCGGGGCGGAGACCCAGTACTTC. Protein: CSAESGAETQYF.

This chain links TRBV5-6 with TRBJ1-2; TRBD1 aligns across 8 bases. Trimming removed 0 bases from V and 4 bases from J; junction bases left unmatched: 11. Germline V gives CDR1 SGHDT, CDR2 YYEEEE. This CDR3 is built from 17 residues. In nucleotides, the CDR3 is TGTGCCAGCAGCTTGGACGGGACAGGAGTCTCTCCCTATGGCTACACCTTC. As protein: CASSLDGTGVSPYGYTF.

The V and J genes are TRBV28 and TRBJ2-7; possibly TRBD1 for D (6 bases). Germline loops: CDR1 MDHEN, CDR2 SYDVKM. Trimming removed 1 base at V and 0 bases at J, with 10 bases between. The CDR3 contains 15 residues. Written as DNA, the CDR3 is TGTGCCAGCAGTTTATCGCAGGGGTACTCCTACGAGCAGTACTTC. Translating gives CASSLSQGYSYEQYF.

The CDR3 DNA reads as TGTGCCAGCTCACGGGTGGGGGGGCTCGCTTTCTTT. The encoded protein is CASSRVGGLAFF. The chain couples TRBV18 to TRBJ1-1; D is perhaps TRBD1 (6 bases). Trimming took 4 bases from V and 11 from J, leaving 14 bases between them. This CDR3 has 12 amino acids. Per the germline V gene, CDR1 is KGHSH and CDR2 is LQKENI.

The chain recombines TRBV4-1 with TRBJ1-5, with a weak D call TRBD1 (6 bases). CDR3 length: 14 amino acids. Germline CDR1 is MGHRA and CDR2 is YSYEKL. V was pared by 6 bases and J by 6 bases, with 15 bases between. CDR3 sequence reads: CASSFTGSAQPQHF. As DNA, the CDR3 is TGCGCCAGCAGTTTCACAGGGTCGGCTCAGCCCCAGCATTTT.

This sequence joins TRBV2 and TRBJ2-7, with 9 bases matching TRBD1. The CDR3 is 14 residues long. The V gene's germline CDR1 is SNHLY and CDR2 FYNNEI. Losses at the gene ends were 3 bases for V and 4 bases for J; bases not matched to a gene: 4. This chain's CDR3 is CASSEDRGFYEQYF. The CDR3 DNA sequence: TGTGCCAGCAGTGAGGACAGGGGCTTTTACGAGCAGTACTTC.

The genes are TRBV12-3 or TRBV12-4 and TRBJ2-3, with a weak D call TRBD2 (6 bases). V was trimmed by 6 bases and J by 9 bases, leaving 16 bases between them. The CDR3 extends over 13 amino acids. Here the CDR3 DNA reads TGTGCCAGCAGCCAGAAGGAGGGAGGCACGCAGTATTTT. Its translation is CASSQKEGGTQYF.

This chain connects TRBV6-5 to TRBJ1-2, with TRBD1 matching over 11 bases. Germline-derived CDR1 and CDR2 are MNHEY and SVGAGI. This CDR3 region has 14 residues. V lost 6 bases to trimming and J lost 2 bases; unmatched junction nucleotides: 2. The CDR3 spells CASRRTGGNYGYTF. The CDR3 DNA reads as TGTGCCAGCAGAAGGACAGGGGGCAACTATGGCTACACCTTC.

The chain joins TRBV3-1 (or the pseudogene TRBV3-2) to TRBJ2-1, with 10 bases fitting TRBD2. The V gene's germline CDR1 is LGHDT and CDR2 YNNKEL (reference sequence). V shed 4 bases, J shed 0 bases, and the junction held 3 bases outside the gene matches. The CDR3 length is 16 residues. Here the CDR3 DNA reads TGTGCCAGCAGCCGGACTAGCGGAAGCTCCTACAATGAGCAGTTCTTC. Amino acids: CASSRTSGSSYNEQFF.

This chain connects TRBV7-8 to TRBJ1-5; D gene uncertain. The V gene's germline CDR1 is SGHVS and CDR2 FQNEAQ. V lost 5 bases to trimming and J lost 2 bases, with 19 bases between them. The CDR3 has 17 residues. This CDR3 reads CASSRMPLSEGNQPQHF. CDR3 nucleotides: TGTGCCAGCAGCCGGATGCCACTGTCAGAGGGCAATCAGCCCCAGCATTTT. Looking up the rest from reference TRBV7-8 and TRBJ1-5 gives the full variable domain: GAGVSQSPRYKVAKRGQDVALRCDPISGHVSLFWYQQALGQGPEFLTYFQNEAQLDKSGLPSDRFFAERPEGSVSTLKIQRTQQEDSAVYLCASSRMPLSEGNQPQHFGDGTRLSIL.